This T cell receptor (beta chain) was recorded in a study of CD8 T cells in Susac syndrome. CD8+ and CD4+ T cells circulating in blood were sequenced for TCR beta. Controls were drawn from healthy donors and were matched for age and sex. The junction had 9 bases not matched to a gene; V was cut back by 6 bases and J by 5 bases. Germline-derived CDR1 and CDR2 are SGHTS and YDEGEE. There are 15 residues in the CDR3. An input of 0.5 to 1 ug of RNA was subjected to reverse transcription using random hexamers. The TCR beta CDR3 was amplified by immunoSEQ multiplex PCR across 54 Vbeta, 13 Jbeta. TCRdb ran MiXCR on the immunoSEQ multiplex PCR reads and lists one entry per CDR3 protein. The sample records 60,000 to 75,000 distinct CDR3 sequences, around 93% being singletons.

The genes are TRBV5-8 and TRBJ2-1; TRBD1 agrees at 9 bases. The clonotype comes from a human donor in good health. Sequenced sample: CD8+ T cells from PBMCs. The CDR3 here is CASTPGTGLDNEQFF. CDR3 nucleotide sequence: TGTGCCAGCACTCCCGGGACAGGGCTTGACAATGAGCAGTTCTTC.